The present TCR beta chain was sequenced within a study of T cell repertoires in cytomegalovirus infection. Study as a whole: Researchers turned to recently identified HLA-C-restricted CMV epitopes as well as well-studied HLA-B-restricted ones.

TCRdb re-called the reads with MiXCR, one entry per CDR3 protein. This sample yields 750,000 to 900,000 distinct CDR3 sequences, of which 25% to 35% are seen a single time; around 14% belongs to the top ten. Study outcomes and limitations: Ex vivo responses were dominated by HLA-C-restricted CMV-specific TCR beta clonotypes. Identification of carriers of CMV plus the relevant HLA was performed using cumulative public TCR beta family frequency.

Germline CDR1 is LNHDA and CDR2 is SQIVND (reference sequence). CDR3 length: 15 amino acids. The V end lost 7 bases, the J end lost 6 bases, and 19 bases lay between the germline ends. This clonotype was observed a handful of times. The antigen is undetermined. The sequence was obtained from a human donor in good health (CMV status not recorded). Some clones in this sample may be carry-over from other donors' samples. This sequence joins TRBV19 and TRBJ1-5; D might be TRBD1 (6 bases). The material was cultured CD8+ T cells from PBMCs, obtained from culture after CMV antigen stimulation. The CDR3 protein is CASTFLWGAGQPQHF. The CDR3 nucleotides are TGTGCCAGTACCTTCCTATGGGGGGCCGGTCAGCCCCAGCATTTT.